A single sample gave rise to the 21 T cell receptor beta chains below, sequenced in a study of blood T cell repertoires in COVID-19. Here immunoSEQ multiplex PCR was the method, and the copy in TCRdb shows in-frame clones only, minus some. The table includes some 490,000 clones, approximately 83% detected once. Input material: peripheral blood. Every receptor here comes from a human donor in a cohort sampled during active COVID-19.

This clone turned up a few times. The chain is built from TRBV7-3 and TRBJ2-7; perhaps TRBD1 as D (5 bases). The germline V gene encodes CDR1 SGHTA and CDR2 FQGTGA. V lost 3 bases, J lost 4 bases, and 16 bases lay in between. The CDR3 totals 15 residues. CDR3 region: CASSFRPGWQYEQYF. In DNA, the CDR3 is TGTGCCAGCAGCTTTCGGCCAGGGTGGCAATACGAGCAGTACTTC.

The J gene is TRBJ2-1, the V gene TRBV9, with D uncertain. The germline V gene has CDR1 SGDLS and CDR2 YYNGEE. The V end was cut by 4 bases, the J end by 0 bases, with 8 bases between. The CDR3 has 14 amino acids. This CDR3 reads CASSPLSSYNEQFF. In DNA form, the CDR3 reads TGTGCCAGCAGCCCTTTATCCTCCTACAATGAGCAGTTCTTC.

This clone was counted a few times. V gene TRBV4-1 combines with J gene TRBJ2-7; D remains ambiguous. Germline values: CDR1 MGHRA, CDR2 YSYEKL. The CDR3 totals 14 residues. The V end was cut by 3 bases, the J end by 5 bases, with 14 bases between. The CDR3 nucleotides are TGCGCCAGCAGCCACACGCACCCGCAGGACGAGCAGTACTTC. This gives the protein CASSHTHPQDEQYF.

This rearrangement joins TRBV7-8 to TRBJ2-3; 9 positions match TRBD1. From germline, CDR1 is SGHVS and CDR2 FQNEAQ. The CDR3 is 15 amino acids. J gave up 7 bases and V 4 bases, and 9 bases lay outside the gene matches. CDR3 loop: CASSSRQGESNTQYF. The DNA for the CDR3 is TGTGCCAGCAGCTCCCGACAGGGGGAATCAAATACGCAGTATTTT.

J is TRBJ2-3 and V is TRBV3-1 (or the pseudogene TRBV3-2); D unresolved. Germline V lookup: CDR1 LGHDT, CDR2 YNNKEL (reference sequence). There are 15 residues in the CDR3. V gave up 1 base and J gave up 6 bases, with 14 bases separating them. The CDR3 DNA is TGTGCCAGCAGCCAAGGACTTCCACCCCCCGATACGCAGTATTTT. This sequence encodes CASSQGLPPPDTQYF.

This chain joins TRBV7-2 and TRBJ2-5; D might be TRBD2 (6 bases). Germline CDR1 reads SGHTA; CDR2 reads FQGNSA. V lost 0 bases to trimming and J lost 2 bases, with 13 bases between them. The CDR3 runs to 16 residues. The CDR3 bases are TGTGCCAGCAGCTTAGCAATTGGGGCGGGACAAGAGACCCAGTACTTC. It encodes CASSLAIGAGQETQYF. The full variable domain, its missing parts supplied by reference TRBV7-2 and TRBJ2-5, is GAGVSQSPSNKVTEKGKDVELRCDPISGHTALYWYRQSLGQGLEFLIYFQGNSAPDKSGLPSDRFSAERTGGSVSTLTIQRTQQEDSAVYLCASSLAIGAGQETQYFGPGTRLLVL.

J is TRBJ2-7 and V is TRBV21-1; TRBD2, the table's D call, was not compared with the DNA. TRBV21-1 counts as a pseudogene. The CDR3 extends over 16 amino acids. CDR3 residues: CASSGPTSEPSYEQYF. The DNA for the CDR3 is TGTGCCAGCAGCGGACCGACTAGCGAGCCTTCCTACGAGCAGTACTTC.

The J gene is TRBJ2-7, the V gene TRBV6-4; 7 positions agree with TRBD2. Germline V gene data show CDR1 as MRHNA and CDR2 as SNTAGT. The CDR3 runs to 13 residues. Unmatched junction bases numbered 3, after V lost 5 bases and J lost 2 bases. CDR3 bases: TGTGCCAGCAGTCCGGGGGGTACCTACGAGCAGTACTTC. This codes for CASSPGGTYEQYF.

The chain combines TRBV18 with TRBJ2-7, with D possibly being TRBD2 (5 bases). Trimming shortened V by 0 bases and J by 8 bases, and 11 bases separated the two germline ends. Germline V lookup: CDR1 KGHSH, CDR2 LQKENI. This CDR3 contains 13 residues. Written as DNA, the CDR3 is TGTGCCAGCTCACCACCCGGGGTGGGGAAGCAGTACTTC. Translated: CASSPPGVGKQYF.

The rearrangement joins TRBV6-5 to TRBJ2-6; D not certain. The CDR3 spans 15 residues. In germline, CDR1 is MNHEY, CDR2 SVGAGI. V lost 2 bases and J lost 3, with 8 bases in between. The CDR3 protein is CASSYRTGGANVLTF. The CDR3 bases are TGTGCCAGCAGTTACAGAACGGGTGGGGCCAACGTCCTGACTTTC.

The chain couples TRBV7-2 to TRBJ2-5; D gene uncertain. The CDR3 covers 13 residues. Per the germline V gene, CDR1 is SGHTA and CDR2 is FQGNSA. V lost 5 bases, J lost 4 bases, and 11 bases lay in between. The CDR3 sequence: CASSLPTLETQYF. CDR3 coding DNA: TGTGCCAGCAGCCTCCCGACTCTAGAGACCCAGTACTTC.

This chain links TRBV19 with TRBJ2-1, with 11 bases identical to TRBD2. With 5 bases clipped from V and 3 bases from J, the junction kept 9 bases outside the gene matches. This CDR3 is 17 amino acids long. Germline CDR1 is LNHDA and CDR2 is SQIVND (reference sequence). The CDR3 sequence is CASSGDPLAGDYNEQFF. The DNA of the CDR3 is TGTGCCAGTAGTGGGGACCCACTAGCGGGAGACTACAATGAGCAGTTCTTC.

As to this clone: The junction shows a germline mismatch at one end, possibly a read error. This chain connects TRBV24-1 to TRBJ2-7; D might be TRBD1 (6 bases). The CDR3 runs to 14 residues. Germline loops: CDR1 KGHDR, CDR2 SFDVKD. The DNA for the CDR3 is TGCGGTTTCAGGACGAGAACGCCAGGGGACGAGCAGTACTTC. Encoded protein: CGFRTRTPGDEQYF.

J is TRBJ2-1 and V is TRBV7-9; 9 nucleotides agree with TRBD1. This CDR3 is 15 amino acids long. Germline trimming cut 2 bases from V and 8 bases from J; bases unmatched to any gene: 7. The germline CDR1 and CDR2 sequences are SEHNR and FQNEAQ (reference sequence). DNA of the CDR3: TGTGCCAGCAGCTTACTGCCGGACAGGGGCCATGAGCAGTTCTTC. Its protein product is CASSLLPDRGHEQFF.

The CDR3 protein is CATSKTQGAKNIQYF. CDR3 coding DNA: TGTGCCACCAGCAAAACCCAGGGGGCCAAAAACATTCAGTACTTC. This chain links TRBV15 with TRBJ2-4; D perhaps matches TRBD1 (6 bases). Germline CDR1 LNHNV, CDR2 YYDKDF (reference sequence). The CDR3 contains 15 residues. The germline V and J ends were trimmed by 4 bases and 1 base, with 11 bases remaining between them.

The chain carries TRBV3-1 (or the pseudogene TRBV3-2) and TRBJ1-1; D call uncertain. Germline V gives CDR1 LGHDT, CDR2 YNNKEL (reference sequence). The CDR3 covers 13 residues. The V end lost 2 bases, the J end lost 3 bases, and 7 bases lay between the germline ends. The CDR3 bases are TGTGCCAGCAGCCAAATACAAGACACTGAAGCTTTCTTT. It translates to CASSQIQDTEAFF.

The chain employs TRBV7-9 and TRBJ1-1, with TRBD1 identical over 10 bases. J was trimmed by 4 bases and V by 5 bases; bases with no gene match: 7. The CDR3 covers 15 residues. CDR1 and CDR2 from the germline V gene are SEHNR and FQNEAQ (reference sequence). The CDR3 sequence is CASSRPGQGSTEAFF. The CDR3 DNA is TGTGCCAGCAGCCGACCGGGACAGGGGTCCACTGAAGCTTTCTTT.

The chain combines TRBV6-2 or TRBV6-3 with TRBJ2-7; 8 positions agree with TRBD1. The CDR3 is 15 residues long. Trimming at V came to 6 bases and at J to 3 bases, leaving 10 bases not matched to a gene. Looked up from germline, CDR1 is MNHEY and CDR2 is SVGEGT. The CDR3 loop is CASSRGQGKNYEQYF. As DNA, the CDR3 is TGTGCCAGCAGCCGCGGACAGGGTAAAAACTACGAGCAGTACTTC.

This clone was seen a single time. The chain is built from TRBV12-3 or TRBV12-4 and TRBJ1-2, with D possibly being TRBD1 (6 bases). The CDR3 covers 13 residues. V was trimmed by 5 bases and J by 8 bases, leaving 15 bases between them. The CDR3 protein is CASSPVGAGGYTF. The CDR3 region has the DNA TGTGCCAGCAGTCCCGTGGGGGCAGGAGGCTACACCTTC.

This clone was recorded once. The chain combines TRBV27 with TRBJ2-1; maybe TRBD1 (5 bases). The CDR3 totals 15 residues. Germline values: CDR1 MNHEY, CDR2 SMNVEV (reference sequence). The V end lost 7 bases, the J end lost 2 bases, and 15 bases lay between the germline ends. This CDR3 is CASTSDRGAYNEQFF. The CDR3, as DNA: TGTGCCAGCACCTCCGACAGAGGCGCCTACAATGAGCAGTTCTTC.

The V gene is TRBV4-1, the J gene TRBJ2-1, with 12 bases matching TRBD2. Germline CDR1 is MGHRA and CDR2 is YSYEKL. The CDR3 has 15 amino acids. The J segment lost 6 bases and the V segment lost 3 bases, leaving 3 bases of the junction unmatched. CDR3 DNA sequence: TGCGCCAGCAGCCAGGGACTAGCGGGCCCCAATGAGCAGTTCTTC. It specifies CASSQGLAGPNEQFF.